This T cell receptor (beta chain) is drawn from a study of shared clonotypes between healthy human individuals. Germline CDR1 and CDR2: LNHDA and SQIVND (reference sequence). V lost 4 bases and J lost 1; bases outside the gene matches: 4. CDR3 length equals 15 residues. Original data processing: Filtering differed because ImmunoSEQ produced junction-only sequences that carried no quality scores. The protocol was immunoSEQ multiplex PCR, while the TCRdb copy is restricted to in-frame clones and leaves out a portion. That table is the source of V, J and clone size, and D and trimming were worked out from the DNA. The table records about 2.3 million clones, just over 90% of them present only once. This clone has a single count.

The source is a man between 18 and 29 years old in good health. Some clones in this sample may be carry-over from other donors' samples. The V gene is TRBV19, the J gene TRBJ1-5; 7 bases align to TRBD1. Sequenced input: naive CD4+ T cells from PBMCs. Subset described: CD45RA+ positively selected. The CDR3 DNA reads as TGTGCCAGTAGTACTCCGGGACAGAGCAATCAGCCCCAGCATTTT. Its protein is CASSTPGQSNQPQHF.